A selection of T cell receptor beta chains follows, all from one sample in a study of blood T cells in healthy people across ages. One entry per CDR3 protein results from TCRdb running MiXCR on the 5' RACE reads. The table records 1.5 million or so distinct CDR3 sequences, 40% to 50% of them present only once. Sequenced material: blood. The receptors stem from a woman between 18 and 29 years old in good health. CDR3s include the opening cysteine and the closing phenylalanine or tryptophan. Clone sizes are given selectively: once, few, many, or a class where the clone is expanded.

J	V	size	CDR3
TRBJ1-2	TRBV18	NA	CASSPETGTNYGYTF
TRBJ2-7	TRBV4-1	few	CASSQTGSFVNEQYF
TRBJ2-3	TRBV6-4	NA	CASSDQGMDTDTQYF
TRBJ2-1	TRBV14	NA	CASSPYSDGRNYNEQFF
TRBJ2-5	TRBV6-6	NA	CATKGTVETQYF
TRBJ1-2	TRBV6-5	few	CASSYSSEGNYGYTF
TRBJ2-3	TRBV7-3	few	CASSPSGVGTDTQYF
TRBJ2-7	TRBV7-6	many	CASSSTLRDYEQYF
TRBJ2-2	TRBV10-2	NA	CACTGANTGELFF
TRBJ2-3	TRBV2	NA	CATALSDTQYF
TRBJ2-1	TRBV25-1	few	CATGANEQFF
TRBJ1-1	TRBV3-1	NA	CASGDMNTEAFF
TRBJ2-5	TRBV24-1	NA	CATSDQGSGETQYF
TRBJ2-1	TRBV11-2	NA	CASSLGTSALYNEQFF
TRBJ2-1	TRBV7-3	many	CASSLLAANEQFF
TRBJ2-3	TRBV7-6	NA	CAGSPLTSGGPTDTQYF
TRBJ1-1	TRBV11-2	NA	CASSSNGPTAFF
TRBJ2-1	TRBV20-1	NA	CSARPKGGGEQFF
TRBJ1-5	TRBV4-1	NA	CASSPDGELNQPQHF
TRBJ1-1	TRBV6-5	NA	CASSYSIWGAEAFF
TRBJ2-7	TRBV20-1	few	CSALAEISYEQYF
TRBJ2-7	TRBV5-1	few	CASRDREYEQYF
TRBJ1-1	TRBV5-1	few	CASSLDQLVPNTEAFF
TRBJ2-1	TRBV5-1	few	CASSSRLARGNEQFF
TRBJ2-7	TRBV4-2	few	CASSQGAGGLYEQYF
NA	TRBV28	NA	CASTLYRQGGEQYF
TRBJ1-6	TRBV6-1	NA	CASSEALQGGNSPLHF
TRBJ2-1	TRBV20-1	NA	CSAIWTSGGGNEQFF
TRBJ2-7	TRBV7-6	NA	CASSSTFPYEQYF
TRBJ2-3	TRBV12-3/TRBV12-4	few	CASSLGGMQYF
TRBJ1-5	TRBV10-3	NA	CAIGAAYNQPQHF
TRBJ1-1	TRBV10-3	NA	CAISESTGRQTEAFF
TRBJ2-3	TRBV3-1	few	CASSQGLASTDTQYF
TRBJ2-1	TRBV14	many	CASSGTSVLSEQFF
TRBJ2-1	TRBV4-1	few	CASSRYYGPGYNEQFF
TRBJ2-5	TRBV12-3/TRBV12-4	few	CASSLGRQGVSGQETQYF
TRBJ1-5	TRBV15	many	CATSRVFVQGNSNQPQHF
TRBJ2-5	TRBV7-2	NA	CASSYGSGGEETQYF
TRBJ1-2	TRBV20-1	NA	CSARVPTQGDYGYTF
TRBJ1-6	TRBV25-1	few	CASSEWGRGSYNSPLHF
TRBJ2-7	TRBV7-2	few	CASSLTGLGIQYF
TRBJ2-3	TRBV5-1	NA	CASSLERGTEMQYF
TRBJ1-2	TRBV28	NA	CASSLRGPPYGYTF
TRBJ2-3	TRBV5-1	NA	CASSPMGLPTSTDTQYF
TRBJ2-3	TRBV4-1	NA	CASSPGTTSDTQYF
TRBJ2-7	TRBV6-1	NA	CASNGLASYEQYF
TRBJ2-7	TRBV3-1	NA	CASSQPNRPHEQYF
TRBJ1-1	TRBV7-2	few	CASSLRFSPEAFF
TRBJ2-3	TRBV12-3/TRBV12-4	NA	CASSSPGGGDNADTQYF
TRBJ1-1	TRBV18	once	CASSSTEMTATEAFF
TRBJ2-3	TRBV4-2	once	CASSPPIAKDTQYF
TRBJ2-4	TRBV6-1	NA	CASSAQGGILKNIQYF
TRBJ2-1	TRBV5-1	NA	CASGGVEAGHNEQFF
TRBJ2-7	TRBV6-4	NA	CASSDAGLSTKQYF
TRBJ2-7	TRBV11-2	few	CASSLARDTFSYEQYF
TRBJ1-1	TRBV30	NA	CAWSPFGNTEAFF
TRBJ2-3	TRBV5-1	few	CASSERSGGANTDTQYF